This T cell receptor beta chain was recorded in a study of shared clonotypes between healthy human individuals. This clone has only a few counts. Method: immunoSEQ multiplex PCR; TCRdb's copy keeps in-frame clones and lacks some. The data show 2 million to 2.5 million clones, about nine tenths seen once. Partitioning of CD4+ cells yielded a CD45RA+ naive subset and a CD45RA-negative memory subset. Germline loops: CDR1 SQVTM, CDR2 ANQGSEA. The ends were cut back, 7 bases at V and 1 base at J, with 10 bases in the middle. This CDR3 region has 12 residues. The sequence was collected from a man aged 18-30 years in good health. Some clones in this sample may be carry-over from other donors' samples. This chain uses TRBV29-1 with TRBJ1-1; tentative D call: TRBD1 (6 bases). The sample consisted of naive CD4+ T cells from PBMCs. The sample's subset: CD45RA+ positively selected. CDR3: CSAGVGNTEAFF. As DNA, the CDR3 is TGCAGCGCAGGGGTAGGGAACACTGAAGCTTTCTTT.